This TCR beta chain emerged from a study of blood T cells in healthy people across ages. It was with a sample-barcoded 5' primer and a J-beta primer mix that a second PCR of roughly 7 to 12 cycles was run. MiXCR was run by TCRdb on the 5' RACE reads, yielding one entry per CDR3 protein. The top ten clones hold approximately 12% of a sample with around 850,000 distinct CDR3 sequences, roughly 35% of them seen once. CDR3 length: 15 residues. Germline CDR1 reads MNHEY; CDR2 reads SMNVEV (reference sequence). V was trimmed by 8 bases and J by 4 bases, leaving 15 bases between them. Material: blood. The chain is built from TRBV27 and TRBJ1-6; possibly TRBD1 for D (6 bases). This TCR was sampled from a man between 18 and 35 years old in good health. CDR3 sequence reads: CASGDRLLYNSPLHF. In nucleotides, the CDR3 is TGTGCCAGCGGAGACAGGTTACTATATAATTCACCCCTCCACTTT.